These 28 T cell receptor beta chains share one sample of origin, sequenced in a study of blood T cell repertoires in COVID-19. Sequencing used immunoSEQ multiplex PCR; TCRdb keeps in-frame clones, though not all of them. The table lists some 300,000 clones, roughly 89% of them singletons. The source material was PBMCs or T cells enriched from blood (not recorded which). The receptors stem from a woman in her forties or fifties who had been exposed to COVID-19.

This clone was recorded only once. CDR3 DNA sequence: TGTGCCAGCAGCCGGGAGGGGGGGAACACTGAAGCTTTCTTT. Residues: CASSREGGNTEAFF. The V call is TRBV7-6, the J call TRBJ1-1, with D maybe TRBD1 (6 bases). This CDR3 comprises 14 residues. Per germline, CDR1 SGHVS and CDR2 FNYEAQ. V dropped 5 bases and J dropped 1 base, with 11 bases sitting between them.

The chain links TRBV27 to TRBJ2-7; 9 bases match TRBD2. The CDR3 is made up of 16 amino acids. Looked up from germline, CDR1 is MNHEY and CDR2 is SMNVEV (reference sequence). With 5 bases clipped from V and 2 bases from J, the junction kept 10 bases outside the gene matches. The DNA for the CDR3 is TGTGCCAGCAGTCGAACCGGGACTAGCTTTACCTACGAGCAGTACTTC. It codes for CASSRTGTSFTYEQYF.

The chain employs TRBV5-1 and TRBJ2-1, with 8 bases aligning to TRBD2. In germline, CDR1 is SGHRS, CDR2 YFSETQ. CDR3 length: 17 residues. V lost 3 bases and J lost 0; bases outside the gene matches: 8. The CDR3 here is CASSSGGGPSSYNEQFF. As DNA, the CDR3 is TGCGCCAGCAGCTCCGGGGGGGGCCCCAGCTCCTACAATGAGCAGTTCTTC.

The chain recombines TRBV7-2 with TRBJ1-6; weak D call: TRBD1 (5 bases). This CDR3 is 16 amino acids long. Germline-derived CDR1 and CDR2 are SGHTA and FQGNSA. V was shortened by 4 bases and J by 6 bases, with 16 bases between the two germline ends. The CDR3 here is CASSSLGAASNSPLHF. In DNA, the CDR3 is TGTGCCAGCAGCTCTCTTGGGGCAGCGAGTAATTCACCCCTCCACTTT. Combining the CDR3 with reference TRBV7-2 and TRBJ1-6 gives the whole variable domain GAGVSQSPSNKVTEKGKDVELRCDPISGHTALYWYRQSLGQGLEFLIYFQGNSAPDKSGLPSDRFSAERTGGSVSTLTIQRTQQEDSAVYLCASSSLGAASNSPLHFGNGTRLTVT.

J is TRBJ2-3 and V is TRBV3-1 (or the pseudogene TRBV3-2); D is perhaps TRBD1 (6 bases). The CDR3 has 14 amino acids. Between the trimmed V and J ends, which lost 1 base and 1 base, there was a span of 6 bases. Per germline, CDR1 LGHDT and CDR2 YNNKEL (reference sequence). The CDR3 DNA sequence: TGTGCCAGCAGCCAAGGGACAGGCACAGATACGCAGTATTTT. Translating gives CASSQGTGTDTQYF.

The chain uses TRBV29-1 and TRBJ1-1; weak D call: TRBD1 (6 bases). V lost 2 bases and J 1 base, leaving 8 bases between the germline ends. Germline CDR1 reads SQVTM; CDR2 reads ANQGSEA. The CDR3 is 13 residues long. Written as DNA, the CDR3 is TGCAGCGTTGAAATACAGGGGAACACTGAAGCTTTCTTT. It is translated as CSVEIQGNTEAFF.

The chain couples TRBV2 to TRBJ1-5, with TRBD1 matching 10 bases. CDR1 and CDR2 (germline): SNHLY, FYNNEI. J lost 2 bases, V lost 8 bases, and 6 bases had no gene match. This CDR3 region has 15 residues. The CDR3: CASGQGEKRNQPQHF. DNA for the CDR3: TGTGCCAGCGGACAGGGGGAAAAACGCAATCAGCCCCAGCATTTT.

The chain joins TRBV19 to TRBJ1-2, with D possibly TRBD1 on 5 matching bases. Germline loops: CDR1 LNHDA, CDR2 SQIVND (reference sequence). V lost 7 bases and J 0 bases, leaving 15 bases between the germline ends. The CDR3 covers 15 residues. The CDR3 here is CASILDRATNYGYTF. The CDR3 DNA is TGTGCCAGTATCCTAGACAGAGCGACTAACTATGGCTACACCTTC.

This chain joins TRBV2 and TRBJ2-2; 7 bases line up with TRBD2. The CDR3 runs to 15 residues. Per germline, CDR1 SNHLY and CDR2 FYNNEI. V gave up 2 bases and J gave up 7 bases; unmatched junction bases: 7. CDR3 sequence: CASSELWGGVGELFF. The DNA of the CDR3 is TGTGCCAGCAGTGAATTGTGGGGGGGAGTCGGGGAGCTGTTTTTT.

This chain connects TRBV5-4 to TRBJ1-1, with D hard to call. The CDR3 has 15 amino acids. Germline CDR1 reads SGHNT; CDR2 reads YYREEE (reference sequence). The V end was cut by 4 bases, the J end by 3 bases, with 16 bases between. The CDR3 reads CASSASVNGDTEAFF. Written as DNA, the CDR3 is TGTGCCAGCAGCGCCTCGGTGAACGGGGACACTGAAGCTTTCTTT.

The chain carries TRBV28 and TRBJ1-2; 9 bases are a match to TRBD1. J lost 5 bases, V lost 5 bases, and 6 bases had no gene match. Germline assignment: CDR1 MDHEN and CDR2 SYDVKM. This CDR3 region has 14 residues. The CDR3 bases are TGTGCCAGCAGTGCGACAGGGGGTTCATATGGCTACACCTTC. The encoded protein is CASSATGGSYGYTF.

This clone was observed once. This chain joins TRBV3-1 (or the pseudogene TRBV3-2) and TRBJ2-2; TRBD2 agrees at 13 bases. The CDR3 has 18 residues. Per the germline V gene, CDR1 is LGHDT and CDR2 is YNNKEL (reference sequence). V shed 4 bases, J shed 4 bases, and the junction held 9 bases outside the gene matches. The CDR3 coding sequence is TGTGCCAGCAGCCCTGGCGTACTAGCGGGGGGGCCCACCGGGGAGCTGTTTTTT. Protein: CASSPGVLAGGPTGELFF.

V is TRBV5-8 and J is TRBJ2-2; TRBD1 agrees at 8 bases. The CDR3 runs 17 residues. CDR1 SGHTS and CDR2 YDEGEE come from the germline V gene. The junction had 12 bases not matched to a gene; V was cut back by 5 bases and J by 3 bases. CDR3 sequence (DNA): TGTGCCAGCAGACTAATTTTGGGACAGGATTACACCGGGGAGCTGTTTTTT. Amino acids: CASRLILGQDYTGELFF. Full variable domain (outside the CDR3, taken from reference TRBV5-8 and TRBJ2-2): EAGVTQSPTHLIKTRGQQATLRCSPISGHTSVYWYQQALGLGLQFLLWYDEGEERNRGNFPPRFSGRQFPNYSSELNVNALELEDSALYLCASRLILGQDYTGELFFGEGSRLTVL.

The chain recombines TRBV19 with TRBJ2-5; perhaps TRBD2 as D (6 bases). This CDR3 has 13 residues. V was pared by 3 bases and J by 5 bases, with 10 bases between. Germline CDR1 reads LNHDA; CDR2 reads SQIVND (reference sequence). The CDR3 DNA follows: TGTGCCAGTAGTATGCGAGGGAGGGAGACCCAGTACTTC. It encodes CASSMRGRETQYF. Full variable domain (missing parts from reference TRBV19 and TRBJ2-5): DGGITQSPKYLFRKEGQNVTLSCEQNLNHDAMYWYRQDPGQGLRLIYYSQIVNDFQKGDIAEGYSVSREKKESFPLTVTSAQKNPTAFYLCASSMRGRETQYFGPGTRLLVL.

This rearrangement joins TRBV28 to TRBJ1-2; D perhaps matches TRBD1 (6 bases). Trimming cost V 5 bases and J 4 bases, with 14 bases left between them. CDR1 is MDHEN, CDR2 SYDVKM, per germline. CDR3 size: 14 residues. DNA for the CDR3: TGTGCCAGCAGTGTCCTACAGGGAGCCTATGGCTACACCTTC. Translation gives CASSVLQGAYGYTF.

The chain carries TRBV5-1 and TRBJ2-2; the D gene is possibly TRBD2 (6 bases). Germline V CDR1 and CDR2: SGHRS, YFSETQ. Trimming took 0 bases from V and 1 from J, leaving 10 bases between them. This CDR3 is built from 16 residues. CDR3 sequence: CASSLARGMNTGELFF. In DNA, the CDR3 is TGCGCCAGCAGCTTGGCGCGGGGAATGAACACCGGGGAGCTGTTTTTT.

The chain combines TRBV28 with TRBJ2-2; TRBD2 aligns across 8 bases. Germline CDR1 reads MDHEN; CDR2 reads SYDVKM. Trimming cost V 6 bases and J 0 bases; bases outside gene matches: 6. The CDR3 extends over 16 amino acids. This CDR3 is CASSPGGLANTGELFF. The DNA of the CDR3 is TGTGCCAGCAGCCCGGGGGGACTAGCGAACACCGGGGAGCTGTTTTTT.

V usage is TRBV12-3 or TRBV12-4 and J usage is TRBJ1-1; D remains unclear. V was cut by 4 bases and J by 0 bases, with 6 bases left in between. The CDR3 spans 13 residues. The CDR3 region has the DNA TGTGCCAGCAGTTCCAGTGTGAACACTGAAGCTTTCTTT. It is translated as CASSSSVNTEAFF.

This clone was seen a single time. The chain has TRBV15 and TRBJ2-3; 12 nucleotides line up with TRBD2. The CDR3 has 18 amino acids. V was pared by 1 base and J by 3 bases, with 8 bases of the junction left unmatched. CDR1 LNHNV and CDR2 YYDKDF come from the germline V gene (reference sequence). Here the CDR3 reads CATSRAPPSGGGTDTQYF. CDR3 nucleotide sequence: TGTGCCACCAGCAGAGCCCCTCCTAGCGGGGGGGGAACAGATACGCAGTATTTT.

The chain carries TRBV3-1 (or the pseudogene TRBV3-2) and TRBJ2-2; no clear D gene. CDR1 and CDR2 (germline): LGHDT, YNNKEL (reference sequence). This CDR3 region has 14 residues. V dropped 0 bases and J dropped 1 base, with 3 bases sitting between them. In DNA, the CDR3 is TGTGCCAGCAGCCAAGAGAGGAACACCGGGGAGCTGTTTTTT. Translation: CASSQERNTGELFF.

Concerning this clone itself: Relative to the germline gene, one junction end is altered; a read error may explain this. The rearrangement links TRBV28 to TRBJ1-3; 9 nucleotides agree with TRBD1. The CDR3 contains 17 residues. The germline V gene encodes CDR1 MDHEN and CDR2 SYDVKM. CDR3 in amino acids: CASSGRTGGISGNTTYF. The CDR3 DNA reads as TGTGCCAGCAGTGGACGCACAGGGGGCATCTCTGGAAACACCACATATTTT.

CDR3: CASGQGQENTIYF. For the CDR3, the DNA is TGTGCCAGCGGACAGGGGCAGGAAAACACCATATATTTT. The V call is TRBV10-3, the J call TRBJ1-3; TRBD1 agrees at 9 bases. Looked up from germline, CDR1 is ENHRY and CDR2 is SYGVKD. The CDR3 has 13 residues. The ends lost 10 bases at V and 6 bases at J; junction bases unmatched: 7.

V and J are TRBV7-6 and TRBJ2-5; TRBD1 matches at 7 bases. Germline-derived CDR1 and CDR2 are SGHVS and FNYEAQ. CDR3 length equals 14 residues. The junction had 7 bases not matched to a gene; V was cut back by 5 bases and J by 4 bases. Written as DNA, the CDR3 is TGTGCCAGCAGCCGTGGGACAGCCAGAGAGACCCAGTACTTC. Amino acids: CASSRGTARETQYF.

This clone was observed a few times. The chain recombines TRBV7-2 with TRBJ2-1, with 7 positions matching TRBD2. V was clipped by 5 bases and J by 4 bases; unmatched bases: 17. The CDR3 runs to 18 residues. Germline CDR1 SGHTA, CDR2 FQGNSA. CDR3 residues: CASSRYGLAIGRYNEQFF. CDR3 coding DNA: TGTGCCAGCAGCCGTTACGGCCTCGCGATCGGGAGGTACAATGAGCAGTTCTTC. The full variable domain, with the rest looked up from reference TRBV7-2 and TRBJ2-1, is GAGVSQSPSNKVTEKGKDVELRCDPISGHTALYWYRQSLGQGLEFLIYFQGNSAPDKSGLPSDRFSAERTGGSVSTLTIQRTQQEDSAVYLCASSRYGLAIGRYNEQFFGPGTRLTVL.

The chain links TRBV5-8 to TRBJ1-5; tentative D call: TRBD1 (6 bases). The CDR3 contains 13 residues. The germline V gene encodes CDR1 SGHTS and CDR2 YDEGEE. V shed 5 bases and J shed 7 bases, with 13 bases lying between them. The CDR3 DNA follows: TGTGCCAGCAGACACAGGGTCAGGCAGCCCCAGCATTTT. Translated: CASRHRVRQPQHF.

As regards this clone: A junction boundary mismatches the germline segment, possibly from a read error. V is TRBV7-7 and J is TRBJ2-5, with 10 bases that match TRBD2. In germline, CDR1 is SSHAT, CDR2 FNYEAQ (reference sequence). CDR3 length: 16 residues. CDR3 in amino acids: CASSLDGAGGQETQYF. DNA of the CDR3: TGTGCTAGCAGCTTAGACGGAGCGGGGGGGCAAGAGACCCAGTACTTC.

The chain links TRBV30 to TRBJ1-5; D is ambiguous. Germline V CDR1 and CDR2: GTSNPN, SVGIG (reference sequence). There are 13 residues in the CDR3. V was cut by 0 bases and J by 1 base, with 4 bases left in between. The chain's CDR3 is CAWSVRSNQPQHF. The CDR3 DNA follows: TGTGCCTGGAGTGTACGGAGCAATCAGCCCCAGCATTTT.

J is TRBJ1-3 and V is TRBV3-1 (or the pseudogene TRBV3-2), with D maybe TRBD1 (5 bases). The CDR3 covers 16 residues. Germline CDR1 reads LGHDT; CDR2 reads YNNKEL (reference sequence). Between the trimmed V and J ends, which lost 0 bases and 6 bases, there was a span of 15 bases. The CDR3 loop reads CASSQDLRAPSNTIYF. CDR3 nucleotide sequence: TGTGCCAGCAGCCAAGATCTCAGGGCCCCCTCAAACACCATATATTTT.